This T cell receptor (beta chain) was recorded in a study of blood T cell repertoires in COVID-19. Study as a whole: Italy, Spain and the United States were the sources of the convalescent and acute COVID-19 samples.

Clones were read by immunoSEQ multiplex PCR, and TCRdb kept only the in-frame ones, dropping some. The sample includes about 400,000 clones, roughly 88% seen only once; the top ten take around 1.9%. Germline CDR1 PRHDT, CDR2 FYEKMQ (reference sequence). V was clipped by 5 bases and J by 5 bases; unmatched bases: 11. This CDR3 has 15 amino acids. This sequence was found in a woman in her forties with acute COVID-19. The sequencing input was PBMCs or T cells enriched from blood (not recorded which). The genes are TRBV13 and TRBJ1-2; 7 bases agree with TRBD1. The CDR3 reads CASSVRDSGNYGYTF. CDR3 bases: TGTGCCAGCAGCGTCCGGGACAGTGGAAATTATGGCTACACCTTC. The variable domain in full, completed from reference TRBV13 and TRBJ1-2, reads AAGVIQSPRHLIKEKRETATLKCYPIPRHDTVYWYQQGPGQDPQFLISFYEKMQSDKGSIPDRFSAQQFSDYHSELNMSSLELGDSALYFCASSVRDSGNYGYTFGSGTRLTVV.